This TCR beta chain appears in the sequencing data of a study of cytomegalovirus exposure and HLA in healthy donors (dated by TCRdb to 2015 to 2018). About the study as a whole: An earlier analysis of fewer than 750 of the donors reported 276 Gb of sequence data and approximately 120 million unique TCR beta sequences obtained from roughly 170 million T cells. Among the roughly 390 genotyped donors, about 85% belonged to the genetic ancestry cluster associated with self-reported Caucasian donors. The study aimed to test whether signatures of past pathogen exposure could be identified by cataloging public T cell receptors. Every discovery cohort repertoire had been produced on one sequencing platform. HLA typing covered class I and class II loci at four-digit resolution. The later analysis used no new phenotypic data to find candidate immune exposures, relying instead on TCR beta sequences and their occurrence across donors. In a later genetic analysis, genome-wide SNP genotypes for about 60% of the 666 donors were used, and that subset was treated as a discovery cohort. The number of typed donors differed by locus: 629-630 for A, B, C, DRB1 and DQB1; 522 for DQA1; approximately 610 for DPA1; and 400 to 480 for DPB1. Along with the roughly 670-subject first cohort, a separate validation cohort of about 110 different subjects was used. Donor age, sex, ethnicity and CMV serostatus were collected together with the repertoire data. An earlier analysis of 587 of the donors used high-throughput TCR beta sequencing to judge whether each TCR beta V gene segment behaved as functional or pseudogenic. In a later analysis, previously published TCR beta repertoires from hundreds of donors were re-analyzed and high-resolution HLA genotyping was added so that TCR occurrence patterns could be studied. Because of strong linkage in the cohort, five DR-DQ haplotypes were treated as single units for association and clustering. The study used immunosequencing to profile the T cell repertoires of 666 subjects and linked those repertoires to cytomegalovirus serostatus. Roughly 300 gigabases of sequencing data and 78 million or so unique TCR sequences were included in an early release covering roughly 600 HLA-typed donors. To predict cytomegalovirus infection status, the study brought together high-throughput TCR immunosequencing, statistical association of individual TCRs with disease status, and machine learning. On average, roughly 240,000 unique TCR beta nucleotide sequences were sequenced per donor among a few hundred genotyped donors of the cohort, with about 19% of those sequences being non-productive. General findings and caveats noted by the study authors: A later analysis found that HLA-associated TCR beta chains were more clonally expanded and had lower generation probabilities than equally common non-associated chains. The classifier was reported to diagnose cytomegalovirus status with high specificity and sensitivity in both the original and validation cohorts. Specific HLA alleles were associated with 18,000 or so TCR beta sequences at a false discovery rate of 0.05 in a later analysis. When HLA alleles, especially DR and DQ, strongly co-occurred, TCR associations were difficult to assign to individual alleles. The presence/absence analyses assumed that sequencing depth was roughly uniform across donors, and that assumption may not be true. Immune exposure information for the cohort was limited to CMV serostatus. The study listed 164 TCR beta chains as associated with cytomegalovirus. Across donors, most TCR sequences were observed very rarely, whereas some public TCRs were present in many individuals. This cohort had only TCR beta chains sequenced, and the lack of alpha or paired-chain data limited which features could be detected. It was suggested by the authors that the approach could potentially be generalized to other disease states and immunological phenotypes. Compared with the approximately 720-donor mean, donors in an Asian-associated ancestry cluster had fewer N-insertions in productive TCRs, according to a later genetic analysis. An earlier analysis of approximately 540 of the donors showed that most TCR beta V segments appeared in productive rearrangements either about 90% or about 30% of the time, which broadly matched IMGT annotations. According to a later analysis, parvovirus B19, influenza, CMV and Epstein-Barr virus appeared linked to several top co-occurrence clusters. According to a later analysis, TCR association rates differed among HLA loci, with DRB1 alleles showing the most associated TCRs and HLA-C alleles showing the fewest. In a later analysis, most CMV-associated TCR beta chains were found to appear HLA-restricted, with HLA associations seemingly driven largely by CMV exposure. Some IMGT-functional V segments, including TRBV6-2 and TRBV6-3, could not be distinguished by the 87-base-pair reads and were therefore excluded. A further reported finding was that TCR beta sequences accurately predicted the HLA-A and HLA-B alleles for most subjects in the first cohort. V-gene and J-gene trimming of TCR beta chains was associated with a missense DCLRE1C variant in a later genetic analysis, and the association was replicated in an independent cohort. Because HLA typing was unavailable for some donors at each locus, only the typed subset was used in association tests. Three of the identified cytomegalovirus-associated TCR beta chains were confirmed in vitro to be specific for cytomegalovirus antigens. Linkage disequilibrium might explain the correlated functional status among segregating V segments, but an unknown experimental factor could not be excluded. The earlier analysis of a few hundred of the donors excluded some 16 rarely observed V segments, including chromosome 9 orphons, because counts were too low. A cluster of highly shared sequence variants was judged likely to be a technical artifact of the sequencing pipeline.

Library preparation used the immunoSEQ multiplex PCR assay. A mixture of 60 forward primers for TCR Vbeta segments and 13 reverse primers for TCR Jbeta segments was used in the multiplex PCR. A multiplex PCR assay on genomic DNA amplified the CDR3 region of rearranged TCR beta genes. On the Illumina HiSeq System, the amplified TCR beta libraries were sequenced as 87-base-pair reads. Regarding the original processing steps: A later analysis counted about 80 million unique TCR beta chains across the 690 or so repertoires, and around 9.9 million of these chains were shared by at least two donors. Raw reads were error-corrected and collapsed into unique sequences with a nearest-neighbor algorithm that merged closely related sequences to remove PCR and sequencing errors. To assign V, D and J gene segments, CDR3 sequences were aligned to IMGT reference sequences. For a sequence to be retained, a match of at least six nucleotides was required to both a V gene segment and a J gene segment. A rearrangement counted as productive if the CDR3 had no stop codons and remained in frame with V and J, and every other rearrangement counted as non-productive. Following IMGT convention, CDR3 was defined as the stretch from the second conserved V-encoded cysteine up to the conserved J-encoded phenylalanine. In an earlier analysis of some 550 of the donors, sequences lacking an unambiguous match to a single V gene segment were excluded. An earlier analysis of over 450 of the donors classified V segments as functional when productive rearrangements were above 56.7% and as segregating when the standard deviation between donors was above 5%. A statistical classification framework was developed to diagnose cytomegalovirus status using the catalog of TCR beta chain sequences. A later analysis assigned V and J genes by comparing TCR nucleotide sequences with IMGT/GENE-DB human TR gene sequences. Using the TCRdist pipeline, a later analysis assigned CDR3 sequences along with most-parsimonious VDJ recombination scenarios. A later analysis defined each TCR beta chain by its CDR3 amino acid sequence plus V-gene family, and excluded reads lacking a unique V-gene family. To address suspected cross-contamination and a sequencing artifact, a later analysis removed 592 highly shared, low-generation-probability nucleotide sequences. For each public chain, a later analysis derived a clonal expansion index from normalized ranks of inferred template counts within each repertoire. In a later analysis, generation probabilities were computed with a VDJ recombination model fitted to out-of-frame rearrangements, and the resulting probabilities were checked against IGoR. Hypergeometric tests were used in a later analysis to score TCR-TCR, TCR-HLA and TCR-CMV co-occurrence, with a repertoire-size bias correction applied to the TCR pairs. False discovery rates were estimated in a later analysis by permuting HLA or CMV assignments 20 times. In a later analysis, co-occurring TCRs were grouped with DBSCAN, and TCRdist sequence similarity was added when clustering was performed within HLA-allele-positive subsets. For co-occurrence clustering, repertoires with fewer than 30,000 or more than 120,000 public chains were excluded, along with a handful of repertoires with anomalous nucleotide sharing. This is the immuneACCESS table as TCRdb keeps it, with only in-frame sequences that have V and J called. A part of the clones is gone; compared with another copy, unresolved V genes explain less than half, and the rest is unexplained. V and J calls and clone size follow that table, whereas D and trimming were derived from the DNA. This sample holds over 85,000 clones; roughly 80% were observed only once. The ten largest clones represent around a tenth of the sample.

The cohort consisted of 666 healthy bone marrow donors. At the time of sampling, every cohort member was nominally healthy, though immune exposures that went unrecorded were likely present. The donor tested CMV seropositive and was one of the 289 seropositive cohort members. Each donor provided a peripheral blood sample, and peripheral blood mononuclear cells were used for TCR beta sequencing. The Qiagen DNeasy Blood Extraction Kit was used to extract genomic DNA from the blood cell samples. Note on this clone: The antigen it recognizes is unknown. It has no much larger one-base neighbor in the sample; base qualities were not kept.

Between the V and J ends, shortened by 3 bases and 3 bases respectively, the junction contains 11 bases. The CDR3 has 14 amino acids, counting the end cysteine and phenylalanine. The read is trimmed to its CDR3 DNA, 42 bases read in frame from base 1. The germline V gene sets CDR1 to MDHEN and CDR2 to SYDVKM. What was sequenced was PBMCs. The TCR originated in a male donor in good health and CMV-seropositive. The chain is assembled from TRBV28 and TRBJ1-1; the D gene assignment is ambiguous. The sequence in DNA is TGTGCCAGCAGTTTCCCTTTTTCGGACACTGAAGCTTTCTTT. Translated, it reads CASSFPFSDTEAFF.